This T cell receptor beta chain was sequenced for a study of blood T cell repertoires in COVID-19. At the level of the study: Both acute and convalescent COVID-19 samples were obtained from the United States, Italy and Spain. Sources were T cells, B-cell-depleted T cells, or PBMCs; the material itself was cDNA or gDNA.

The germline V and J ends were trimmed by 1 base and 5 bases, with 17 bases remaining between them. The CDR3 consists of 16 residues. Germline CDR1 and CDR2: SGHTA and FQGNSA. In the original workflow: It was from reference gene primer amplification that nucleated cell counts were estimated. The table came from immunoSEQ multiplex PCR; TCRdb's copy has only in-frame clones and leaves some out. The V and J calls and the clone size are those of that table, but D and trimming were determined from the DNA. The sample carries approximately 250,000 clones, about 83% recorded once. The J gene is TRBJ2-5, the V gene TRBV7-2; D perhaps matches TRBD1 (6 bases). Source material: peripheral blood. This sequence was found in a human donor in a cohort sampled during active COVID-19. As DNA, the CDR3 is TGTGCCAGCAGCTTAGGGGGCAGGGGCAGTCCGGAGACCCAGTACTTC. Amino acids: CASSLGGRGSPETQYF.